The next 19 T cell receptor beta chains were all read from a single sample in a study of blood T cells in healthy people across ages. A J-beta primer mix and a sample-barcoded 5' primer were used in a second PCR of roughly 6 to 11 cycles. MiXCR was run by TCRdb on the 5' RACE reads, yielding one entry per CDR3 protein. This table has under 1 million distinct CDR3 sequences, about 42% appearing once. The specimen was blood. The receptors stem from a man aged 55 to 69 in good health.

This clonotype has a handful of counts. The V and J genes are TRBV24-1 and TRBJ1-2; unclear D gene. Germline lookup yields CDR1 KGHDR and CDR2 SFDVKD. V was shortened by 4 bases and J by 3 bases, with 11 bases between the two germline ends. This CDR3 spans 14 amino acids. The CDR3 protein is CATSDSDGDYGYTF. In DNA form, the CDR3 reads TGTGCCACCAGTGACTCGGATGGAGACTATGGCTACACCTTC.

The chain couples TRBV7-2 to TRBJ1-5; 9 bases agree with TRBD1. Trimming cost V 5 bases and J 6 bases; bases outside gene matches: 5. The CDR3 contains 14 residues. Germline CDR1 and CDR2: SGHTA and FQGNSA. The CDR3 coding sequence is TGTGCCAGCAGCCGAGGGGACAGGGCTCAGCCCCAGCATTTT. Amino acid sequence: CASSRGDRAQPQHF.

This clonotype was seen more than once but under ten times. The chain joins TRBV29-1 to TRBJ2-7; unclear D gene. CDR1 is SQVTM, CDR2 ANQGSEA, per germline. The CDR3 is 11 amino acids. V lost 4 bases to trimming and J lost 2 bases, with 6 bases between them. The DNA of the CDR3 is TGCAGCGTTGCAGGAACCTACGAGCAGTACTTC. Protein sequence: CSVAGTYEQYF.

The chain has TRBV6-2 or TRBV6-3 and TRBJ2-1, with a tentative D call TRBD2 (6 bases). In germline, CDR1 is MNHEY, CDR2 SVGEGT. V lost 2 bases to trimming and J lost 7 bases, with 15 bases between them. The CDR3 has 15 residues. The CDR3 sequence is CASSYGGWARNEQFF. CDR3 nucleotides: TGTGCCAGCAGTTACGGGGGGTGGGCTCGGAATGAGCAGTTCTTC.

About this clonotype: One base away lies a much larger clone, so this may be a sequencing read error. The rearrangement links TRBV5-5 to TRBJ2-7; unclear D gene. V shed 4 bases and J shed 0 bases, with 5 bases lying between them. There are 12 residues in the CDR3. Germline CDR1 reads SGHKS; CDR2 reads YYEKEE (reference sequence). CDR3 coding DNA: TGTGCCAGCAGCAAAAGCTCCTACGAGCAGTACTTC. Translating gives CASSKSSYEQYF.

This clonotype was observed many times. The chain couples TRBV7-2 to TRBJ2-1; D is perhaps TRBD1 (6 bases). The length of the CDR3 is 14 residues. Germline V gene sequence: CDR1 SGHTA, CDR2 FQGNSA. The V and J ends lost 5 bases and 4 bases respectively, with 12 bases between them. The CDR3 DNA reads as TGTGCCAGCAGCCCAGTTAGGGGGTACAATGAGCAGTTCTTC. As protein: CASSPVRGYNEQFF.

V is TRBV9 and J is TRBJ1-4; D not resolved. The germline gives CDR1 SGDLS, CDR2 YYNGEE. There are 17 residues in the CDR3. With 0 bases removed from V and 0 bases from J, the gap between germline ends came to 12 bases. The CDR3 protein is CASSVGASFATNEKLFF. CDR3 sequence (DNA): TGTGCCAGCAGCGTAGGTGCCAGCTTTGCAACTAATGAAAAACTGTTTTTT.

This clonotype was counted between two and nine times. The chain recombines TRBV29-1 with TRBJ2-2; D is perhaps TRBD2 (5 bases). This CDR3 has 13 residues. CDR1 is SQVTM and CDR2 is ANQGSEA in the germline V gene. V was clipped by 3 bases and J by 6 bases, with 11 bases between them. CDR3 loop: CSVEVLAAGELFF. The DNA of the CDR3 is TGCAGCGTTGAGGTTCTAGCCGCCGGGGAGCTGTTTTTT.

The rearrangement uses TRBV7-9 and TRBJ1-1; 7 positions agree with TRBD1. V lost 0 bases to trimming and J lost 4 bases; unmatched junction nucleotides: 5. The CDR3 runs to 15 residues. Germline CDR1 is SEHNR and CDR2 is FQNEAQ (reference sequence). The CDR3 DNA reads TGTGCCAGCAGCTTAGCTTTAGGGGGCACCACTGAAGCTTTCTTT. Its translation: CASSLALGGTTEAFF.

This chain links TRBV11-2 with TRBJ1-5, with 7 nucleotides matching TRBD1. V was clipped by 2 bases and J by 5 bases; unmatched bases: 6. The CDR3 runs to 15 residues. Germline lookup yields CDR1 SGHAT and CDR2 FQNNGV. CDR3 DNA: TGTGCCAGCAGCTTATTGCCAGGGGGTGATCAGCCCCAGCATTTT. Residues: CASSLLPGGDQPQHF.

Of note for this clonotype: A much bigger clone sits one base away, suggesting this may be a read error. The chain couples TRBV7-3 to TRBJ1-2, with D unresolved. The germline CDR1 and CDR2 sequences are SGHTA and FQGTGA. With 2 bases removed from V and 10 bases from J, the gap between germline ends came to 5 bases. The CDR3 extends over 10 amino acids. This chain's CDR3 is CASSLRDYTF. Here the CDR3 DNA reads TGTGCCAGCAGCTTACGTGACTACACCTTC.

The chain is built from TRBV12-3 or TRBV12-4 and TRBJ2-1; TRBD2 agrees at 9 bases. The CDR3 extends over 17 amino acids. The ends lost 2 bases at V and 7 bases at J; junction bases unmatched: 12. This CDR3 reads CASSLFQLAGPKNEQFF. The CDR3 DNA reads TGTGCCAGCAGTTTATTCCAACTAGCGGGTCCAAAAAATGAGCAGTTCTTC.

The rearrangement uses TRBV20-1 and TRBJ1-1; D gene uncertain. Trimming removed 1 base at V and 1 base at J, with 7 bases between. The CDR3 length is 13 residues. The germline gives CDR1 DFQATT, CDR2 SNEGSKA (reference sequence). For the CDR3, the DNA is TGCAGTGCTAGAGGGCCGGCGAACACTGAAGCTTTCTTT. Residues: CSARGPANTEAFF.

This sequence joins TRBV30 and TRBJ2-7; TRBD2 agrees at 16 bases. Looked up from germline, CDR1 is GTSNPN and CDR2 is SVGIG (reference sequence). Losses at the gene ends were 2 bases for V and 1 base for J; bases not matched to a gene: 11. The CDR3 length is 19 residues. The CDR3 DNA is TGTGCCTGGAGTTCGCCGGGACTAGCGGGGGGGCACGCATCCTACGAGCAGTACTTC. It yields the protein CAWSSPGLAGGHASYEQYF.

The gene calls are TRBV30 and TRBJ2-1, with D tentatively TRBD1 (5 bases). With 3 bases removed from V and 6 bases from J, the gap between germline ends came to 15 bases. Per the germline V gene, CDR1 is GTSNPN and CDR2 is SVGIG (reference sequence). The CDR3 consists of 14 residues. Written as DNA, the CDR3 is TGTGCCTGGAGCTTCGGACACCGGAGCAATGAGCAGTTCTTC. This sequence encodes CAWSFGHRSNEQFF.

There are a few counts of this clonotype. The chain combines TRBV7-9 with TRBJ2-5; the D is unclear. The V end lost 6 bases, the J end lost 5 bases, and 13 bases lay between the germline ends. The CDR3 has 13 amino acids. Germline assignment: CDR1 SEHNR and CDR2 FQNEAQ (reference sequence). CDR3: CASSHGPEETQYF. The CDR3 DNA is TGTGCCAGCAGTCACGGACCCGAGGAGACCCAGTACTTC. Combining the CDR3 with reference TRBV7-9 and TRBJ2-5 gives the whole variable domain DTGVSQNPRHKITKRGQNVTFRCDPISEHNRLYWYRQTLGQGPEFLTYFQNEAQLEKSRLLSDRFSAERPKGSFSTLEIQRTEQGDSAMYLCASSHGPEETQYFGPGTRLLVL.

The chain uses TRBV2 and TRBJ2-5; TRBD2 aligns across 11 bases. J was trimmed by 3 bases and V by 6 bases; bases with no gene match: 9. The CDR3 runs 16 residues. Per germline, CDR1 SNHLY and CDR2 FYNNEI. CDR3 residues: CASSERTSGYKETQYF. CDR3 bases: TGTGCCAGCAGCGAGAGGACTAGCGGGTACAAAGAGACCCAGTACTTC.

The CDR3 nucleotides read TGCGCCAGCAGCCAGATCCGTCGGGGGGGCCTAGGGGAGACCCAGTACTTC. As protein: CASSQIRRGGLGETQYF. The V gene is TRBV4-1, the J gene TRBJ2-5, with 8 bases identical to TRBD2. Germline V CDR1 and CDR2: MGHRA, YSYEKL. CDR3 size: 17 residues. Unmatched junction bases numbered 14, after V lost 3 bases and J lost 5 bases.

This clonotype has ten or more counts. The chain recombines TRBV6-6 with TRBJ1-4; D is perhaps TRBD1 (6 bases). The CDR3 consists of 14 residues. V was shortened by 6 bases and J by 0 bases, with 8 bases between the two germline ends. Germline assignment: CDR1 MNHNY and CDR2 SVGAGI (reference sequence). In DNA, the CDR3 is TGTGCCAGCAGCAGGGGTACAACTAATGAAAAACTGTTTTTT. It is translated as CASSRGTTNEKLFF.